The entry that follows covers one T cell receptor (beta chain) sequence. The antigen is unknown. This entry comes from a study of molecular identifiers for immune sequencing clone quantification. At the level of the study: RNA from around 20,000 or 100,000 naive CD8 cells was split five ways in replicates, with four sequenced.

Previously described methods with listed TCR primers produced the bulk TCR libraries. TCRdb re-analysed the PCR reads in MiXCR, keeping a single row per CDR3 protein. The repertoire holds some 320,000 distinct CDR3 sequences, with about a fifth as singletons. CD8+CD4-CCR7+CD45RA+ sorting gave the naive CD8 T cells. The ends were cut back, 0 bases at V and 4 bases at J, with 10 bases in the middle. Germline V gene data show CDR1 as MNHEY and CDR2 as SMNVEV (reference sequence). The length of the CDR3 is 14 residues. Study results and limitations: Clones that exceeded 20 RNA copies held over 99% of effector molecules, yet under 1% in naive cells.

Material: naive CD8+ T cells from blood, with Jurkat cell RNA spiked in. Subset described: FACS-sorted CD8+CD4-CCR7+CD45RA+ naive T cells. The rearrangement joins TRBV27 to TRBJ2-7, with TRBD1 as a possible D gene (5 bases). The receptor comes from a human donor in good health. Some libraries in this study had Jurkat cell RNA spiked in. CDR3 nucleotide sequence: TGTGCCAGCAGTTTATCGGCAGGGTGGTACGAGCAGTACTTC. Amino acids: CASSLSAGWYEQYF.